These 14 T cell receptor beta chains originate from one sample sequenced in a study of breast tumors, draining lymph nodes, adjacent tissues. TCRdb recomputed calls from the multiplex PCR reads with MiXCR, one row per CDR3 protein. The table includes about 220,000 distinct CDR3 sequences, nearly 35% detected once. Axillary draining lymph nodes of breast cancer patients supplied the node samples. Sequenced material: axillary lymph node tissue. Receptors originate from a female donor with breast cancer. Some clones in this sample may be carry-over from other donors' samples.

This chain connects TRBV19 to TRBJ1-5, with no clear D. V lost 3 bases to trimming and J lost 7 bases, with 13 bases between them. The CDR3 contains 14 residues. Germline values: CDR1 LNHDA, CDR2 SQIVND (reference sequence). CDR3 amino acids: CASSIKREGQPQHF. As DNA, the CDR3 is TGTGCCAGTAGTATCAAGCGGGAGGGCCAGCCCCAGCATTTT.

The table lists this clonotype with many counts. The J gene is TRBJ2-1, the V gene TRBV7-9; D call uncertain. The CDR3 is 13 residues long. V was pared by 5 bases and J by 5 bases, with 10 bases between. The germline V gene has CDR1 SEHNR and CDR2 FQNEAQ (reference sequence). CDR3: CASSAVQNNEQFF. CDR3 in DNA: TGTGCCAGCAGCGCTGTACAGAACAATGAGCAGTTCTTC.

This clonotype was recorded at least ten times. Here the CDR3 reads CASSGPGSNEKLFF. CDR3 in DNA: TGCGCCAGCAGTGGGCCCGGCTCCAATGAAAAACTGTTTTTT. The chain employs TRBV10-2 and TRBJ1-4; D is unresolved. Trimming left V 4 bases short and J 5 bases short, with 11 bases between. The CDR3 has 14 amino acids. The germline CDR1 and CDR2 sequences are WSHSY and SAAADI.

The chain is built from TRBV25-1 and TRBJ1-6; TRBD1 aligns across 7 bases. The CDR3 is made up of 13 amino acids. CDR1 is MGHDK and CDR2 is SYGVNS in the germline V gene. CDR3 sequence: CARGTVYNSPLHF. The DNA for the CDR3 is TGTGCTAGGGGGACAGTCTATAATTCACCCCTCCACTTT.

This clonotype was seen ten or more times. The rearrangement uses TRBV7-3 and TRBJ2-5; D remains unclear. The germline V gene encodes CDR1 SGHTA and CDR2 FQGTGA. This CDR3 is 15 amino acids long. Trimming left V 1 base short and J 1 base short, with 10 bases between. Written as DNA, the CDR3 is TGTGCCAGCAGCTTAAATCGCGGAATCCAAGAGACCCAGTACTTC. Translated, it gives CASSLNRGIQETQYF.

This rearrangement joins TRBV25-1 to TRBJ2-3, with 7 bases matching TRBD2. Losses at the gene ends were 8 bases for V and 2 bases for J; bases not matched to a gene: 28. This CDR3 region has 21 residues. Germline V CDR1 and CDR2: MGHDK, SYGVNS. CDR3 sequence reads: CASPRDTWRESTTTFTDTQYF. The CDR3 DNA sequence: TGTGCCAGCCCCAGGGATACATGGCGGGAGAGCACGACTACATTCACAGATACGCAGTATTTT.

This clonotype was counted at least ten times. CDR3 loop: CASSTENYGYTF. The DNA for the CDR3 is TGTGCCAGCAGTACAGAGAACTATGGCTACACCTTC. This sequence joins TRBV2 and TRBJ1-2; D is unresolved. Trimming pared 5 bases from V and 2 bases from J, leaving 6 bases between. CDR3 length equals 12 residues. Per the germline V gene, CDR1 is SNHLY and CDR2 is FYNNEI.

This clonotype occurred many times. Germline is not matched at one junction end, which may reflect a read error. The chain carries TRBV5-1 and TRBJ2-7; D gene unclear. Germline CDR1 reads SGHRS; CDR2 reads YFSETQ. This CDR3 has 14 amino acids. Written as DNA, the CDR3 is TGCGCCAGCAGCTTGGTTCAGGAACCCTACGAACAGTACTTC. It yields the protein CASSLVQEPYEQYF.

This clonotype has ten or more counts. The chain recombines TRBV19 with TRBJ1-2; 7 nucleotides agree with TRBD1. The ends lost 5 bases at V and 3 bases at J; junction bases unmatched: 6. Germline loops: CDR1 LNHDA, CDR2 SQIVND (reference sequence). The CDR3 loop spans 14 amino acids. DNA of the CDR3: TGTGCCAGTAGTGGAACCGGGACAGACTATGGCTACACCTTC. Amino acid sequence: CASSGTGTDYGYTF. The entire variable domain, with the rest obtained from reference TRBV19 and TRBJ1-2, is as follows: DGGITQSPKYLFRKEGQNVTLSCEQNLNHDAMYWYRQDPGQGLRLIYYSQIVNDFQKGDIAEGYSVSREKKESFPLTVTSAQKNPTAFYLCASSGTGTDYGYTFGSGTRLTVV.

This clonotype was detected ten times or more. The chain joins TRBV25-1 to TRBJ2-7; 11 positions agree with TRBD1. Germline assignment: CDR1 MGHDK and CDR2 SYGVNS. CDR3 length: 14 amino acids. The ends lost 11 bases at V and 2 bases at J; junction bases unmatched: 8. The CDR3 loop is CAGKPGQGAYEQYF. For the CDR3, the DNA is TGTGCCGGAAAACCGGGACAGGGGGCCTACGAGCAGTACTTC.

The table lists this clonotype with many counts. CDR3: CASSQEMPGVGNNEQFF. The CDR3 DNA is TGCGCCAGCAGCCAAGAAATGCCAGGGGTGGGGAACAATGAGCAGTTCTTC. The chain couples TRBV4-1 to TRBJ2-1; D is perhaps TRBD1 (6 bases). With 0 bases removed from V and 5 bases from J, the gap between germline ends came to 17 bases. Germline V gives CDR1 MGHRA, CDR2 YSYEKL. This CDR3 is 17 amino acids long.

This clonotype was counted ten times or more. The V call is TRBV20-1, the J call TRBJ1-5; D possibly corresponds to TRBD1 (5 bases). V was cut by 6 bases and J by 6 bases, with 18 bases left in between. Germline loops: CDR1 DFQATT, CDR2 SNEGSKA (reference sequence). This CDR3 region has 14 residues. The CDR3 DNA reads TGCAGTGCCCTAGGGGCCAAATCCCTTCAGCCCCAGCATTTT. Its translation is CSALGAKSLQPQHF.

The chain recombines TRBV7-2 with TRBJ1-3; maybe TRBD1 (5 bases). The V end was cut by 1 base, the J end by 8 bases, with 12 bases between. Germline V lookup: CDR1 SGHTA, CDR2 FQGNSA. The CDR3 is made up of 14 amino acids. This chain's CDR3 is CASSLGGDGYTIYF. In nucleotides, the CDR3 is TGTGCCAGCAGCTTAGGGGGGGATGGCTACACCATATATTTT.

The chain has TRBV24-1 and TRBJ2-3, with TRBD1 identical over 8 bases. This CDR3 spans 15 amino acids. From germline, CDR1 is KGHDR and CDR2 SFDVKD. J gave up 11 bases and V 3 bases, and 12 bases lay outside the gene matches. CDR3 loop: CATSDHATGAVRQYF. The CDR3 DNA follows: TGTGCCACCAGTGATCACGCGACAGGGGCCGTCAGGCAGTATTTT.